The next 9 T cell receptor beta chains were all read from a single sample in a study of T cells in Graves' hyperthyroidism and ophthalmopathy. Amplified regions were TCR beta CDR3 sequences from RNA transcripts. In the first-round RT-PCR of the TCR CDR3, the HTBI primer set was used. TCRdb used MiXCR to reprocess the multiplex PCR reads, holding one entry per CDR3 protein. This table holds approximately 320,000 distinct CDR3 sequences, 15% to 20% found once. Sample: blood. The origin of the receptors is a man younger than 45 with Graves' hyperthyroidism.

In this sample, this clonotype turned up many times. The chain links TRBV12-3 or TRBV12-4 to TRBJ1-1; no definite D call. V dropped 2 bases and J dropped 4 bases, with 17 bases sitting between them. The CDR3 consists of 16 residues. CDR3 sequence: CASSLLRSGSGTEAFF. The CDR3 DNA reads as TGTGCCAGCAGTTTACTTCGTTCGGGGTCGGGCACTGAAGCTTTCTTT.

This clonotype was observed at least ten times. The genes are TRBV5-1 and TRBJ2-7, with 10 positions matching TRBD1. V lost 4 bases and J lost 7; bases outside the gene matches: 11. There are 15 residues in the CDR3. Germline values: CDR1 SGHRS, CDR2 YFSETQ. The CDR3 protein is CASSAGTGDFGEQYF. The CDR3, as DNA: TGCGCCAGCAGCGCCGGGACAGGGGACTTCGGGGAGCAGTACTTC.

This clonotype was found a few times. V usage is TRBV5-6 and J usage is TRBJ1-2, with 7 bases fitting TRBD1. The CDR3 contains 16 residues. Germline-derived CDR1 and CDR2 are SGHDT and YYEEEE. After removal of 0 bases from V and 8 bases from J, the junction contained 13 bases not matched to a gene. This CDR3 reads CASSLGGGRKFYGYTF. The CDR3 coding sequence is TGTGCCAGCAGCTTGGGAGGGGGCAGGAAATTCTACGGCTACACCTTC.

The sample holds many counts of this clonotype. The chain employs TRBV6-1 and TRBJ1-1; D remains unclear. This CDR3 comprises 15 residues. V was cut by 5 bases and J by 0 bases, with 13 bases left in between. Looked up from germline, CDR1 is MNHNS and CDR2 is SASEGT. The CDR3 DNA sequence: TGTGCCAGCAGTCCCTGGGATTCCATGAACACTGAAGCTTTCTTT. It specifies CASSPWDSMNTEAFF.

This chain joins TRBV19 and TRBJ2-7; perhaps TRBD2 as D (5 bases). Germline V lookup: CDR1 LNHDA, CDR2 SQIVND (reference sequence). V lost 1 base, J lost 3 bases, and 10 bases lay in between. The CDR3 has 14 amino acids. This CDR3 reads CASSIAGSLYEQYF. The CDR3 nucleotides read TGTGCCAGTAGTATAGCGGGATCACTCTACGAGCAGTACTTC.

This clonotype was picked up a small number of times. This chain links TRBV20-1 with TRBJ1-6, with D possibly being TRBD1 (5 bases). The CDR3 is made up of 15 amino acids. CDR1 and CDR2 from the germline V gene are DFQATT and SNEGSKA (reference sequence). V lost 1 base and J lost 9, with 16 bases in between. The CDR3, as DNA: TGCAGTGCTAGAGGGTGGGGGAAGGGAAGTTCACCCCTCCACTTT. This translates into CSARGWGKGSSPLHF.

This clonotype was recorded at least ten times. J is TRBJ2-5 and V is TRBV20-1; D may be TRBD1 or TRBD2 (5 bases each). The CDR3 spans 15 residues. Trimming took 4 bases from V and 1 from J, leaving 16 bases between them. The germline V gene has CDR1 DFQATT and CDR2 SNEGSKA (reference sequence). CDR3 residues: CSATRGQGLQETQYF. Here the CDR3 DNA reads TGCAGTGCTACTAGAGGGCAGGGCCTCCAAGAGACCCAGTACTTC.

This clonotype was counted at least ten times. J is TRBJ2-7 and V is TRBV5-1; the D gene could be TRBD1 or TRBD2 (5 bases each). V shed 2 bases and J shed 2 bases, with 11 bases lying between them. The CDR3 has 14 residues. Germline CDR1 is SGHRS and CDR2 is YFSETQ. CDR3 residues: CASSFGDGPYEQYF. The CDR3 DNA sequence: TGCGCCAGCAGCTTCGGGGACGGCCCCTACGAGCAGTACTTC. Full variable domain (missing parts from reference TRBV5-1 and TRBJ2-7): KAGVTQTPRYLIKTRGQQVTLSCSPISGHRSVSWYQQTPGQGLQFLFEYFSETQRNKGNFPGRFSGRQFSNSRSEMNVSTLELGDSALYLCASSFGDGPYEQYFGPGTRLTVT.

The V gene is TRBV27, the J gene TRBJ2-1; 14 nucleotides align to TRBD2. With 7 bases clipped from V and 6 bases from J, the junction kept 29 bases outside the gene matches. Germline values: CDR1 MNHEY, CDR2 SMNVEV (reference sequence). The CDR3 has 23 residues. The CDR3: CASTLGSSKAYPGTSGRGNEQFF. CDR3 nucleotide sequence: TGTGCCAGCACCCTGGGTTCATCGAAGGCTTATCCCGGGACTAGCGGGAGAGGCAATGAGCAGTTCTTC.